This T cell receptor (beta chain) appears in the sequencing data of a study of T cells in women clearing cervical HPV infection. For the study at large: Cases: HPV16-related CIN3 or worse on histology, a couple of invasive cancers.

A word on this clone: Read coverage stops 3 residues before the CDR3 terminus; the germline J gene supplies the remainder.

Looked up from germline, CDR1 is DFQATT and CDR2 is SNEGSKA (reference sequence). CDR3 length equals 13 residues. V was shortened by 3 bases and J by 4 bases, with 13 bases between the two germline ends. Profiling relied on immunoSEQ multiplex PCR, and the TCRdb table lists in-frame clones only, not all of them. Its clone listing holds over 30,000 clones. The chain couples TRBV20-1 to TRBJ2-7; D is uncertain. The receptor was derived from a woman between 18 and 70 years old with a cervical HPV16 infection that either progressed to CIN3+ or cleared (not recorded which). Source material: blood buffy coat. This CDR3 is CSARPPAGYEQYF. The sequenced part of the CDR3 DNA is TGCAGTGCTAGGCCTCCTGCAGGATACGAG.